This TCR beta chain emerged from a study of blood T cell repertoires in COVID-19. This clone was recorded a few times. Original data processing: Amplified reference gene primers provided the basis for estimating nucleated cell counts. Method: immunoSEQ multiplex PCR; TCRdb's copy keeps in-frame clones and lacks some. V, J and clone size are those of that table, while D and trimming were read from the DNA. The sample lists 150,000 to 200,000 clones; under 85% were seen once. Trimming took 0 bases from V and 1 from J; bases not matched to a gene: 7. From germline, CDR1 is MNHEY and CDR2 SVGEGT. The length of the CDR3 is 19 residues.

Sequenced: peripheral blood. The clonotype originates from a man in his sixties with active or convalescent COVID-19. The gene calls are TRBV6-2 or TRBV6-3 and TRBJ2-1; the match to TRBD2 covers 12 bases. CDR3 region: CASSYSTTSGSSSYNEQFF. Here the CDR3 DNA reads TGTGCCAGCAGTTACTCCACGACTAGCGGGAGTTCTTCCTACAATGAGCAGTTCTTC.